This TCR beta chain came from a study of shared clonotypes between healthy human individuals. At the level of the study: Ranging from 18 to 49 in age, donors were two women and three men.

The CDR3 is 15 amino acids. V shed 2 bases and J 5 bases; nucleotides not matched to a gene: 8. CDR1 SGHVS and CDR2 FNYEAQ come from the germline V gene. Regarding this clone: Its target is not known.

Study conclusions and caveats: Having only a few donors restricted how much genetic and exposure-history diversity was captured.

Per the study methods: Filtering of immunoSEQ junctional sequences could not match full-length read filtering. Generated by immunoSEQ multiplex PCR, the TCRdb table keeps only in-frame clones and is missing some. V, J and clone size derive from that table, while D and trimming were established from the DNA sequence. Altogether roughly 1,600,000 clones are present, 97% to 99% being singletons, with the ten largest covering approximately 0.4%. The clonotype comes from a man aged 25-45 years in good health. This chain connects TRBV7-6 to TRBJ2-7, with 8 bases lining up with TRBD1. What was sequenced was naive CD4+ T cells sorted from blood. Subset defined: CD45RA+ positively selected. The CDR3 DNA sequence: TGTGCCAGCAGCTTATCGGACAGGGTAGTCCACGAGCAGTACTTC. It specifies CASSLSDRVVHEQYF.